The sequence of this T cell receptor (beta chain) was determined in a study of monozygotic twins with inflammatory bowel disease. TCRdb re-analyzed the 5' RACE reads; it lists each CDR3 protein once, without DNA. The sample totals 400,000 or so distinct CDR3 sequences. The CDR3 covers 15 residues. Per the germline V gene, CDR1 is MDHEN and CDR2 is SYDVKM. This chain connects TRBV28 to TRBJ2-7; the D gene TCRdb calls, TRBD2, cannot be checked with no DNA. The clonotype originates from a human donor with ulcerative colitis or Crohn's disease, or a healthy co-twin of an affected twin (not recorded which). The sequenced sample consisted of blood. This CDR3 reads CASSLQGLAGVEQYF.